The source of this T cell receptor (beta chain) is a study of shared clonotypes between healthy human individuals (dated by TCRdb to about 2020). For the study in its entirety: A couple of women and a few men aged 18 to 49 years were included in the cohort. For each donor, CD4 naive and CD4 memory were each run on three plates, CD8 naive on two plates, and CD8 memory on one plate. The study deeply sequenced blood TCR repertoires of about five healthy adults to estimate repertoire size and the extent of clonotype sharing between individuals. Libraries were prepared and TCR repertoires were sequenced by different laboratories using diverse techniques, in order to increase sequencing depth and limit assay-specific biases. Per donor, leukapheresis produced somewhere between about 0.94 and 9 billion PBMCs.

With respect to this clone: Its antigen remains unidentified. Base-call qualities are not available, and no considerably larger clone is one nucleotide away.

TCR CDR3 regions were amplified from genomic DNA by multiplex PCR using the deep immunoSEQ assay. For each cell subset, the extracted genomic DNA was distributed evenly across all wells of several immunoSEQ 96-well plates, and each plate served as one replicate. Each replicate PCR for sorted subsets received 200 ng genomic DNA, equal to about 30,000 T cell genomes. Purified libraries were quantified with a Qubit 3.0 fluorometer, sized on a Bioanalyzer 2100, and re-quantified with the KAPA Library Quantification kit. A separate single-read 150-cycle Illumina NextSeq 550 flow cell was used to sequence each immunoSEQ 96-well plate. Processing in the source paper ran as follows. Because only junctional sequences without quality scores were contained in the immunoSEQ output, filtering matching that applied to full-length reads could not be performed. Sequences were annotated with PyIR, a Python wrapper for IgBLAST v1.9, and V/J genes and CDR3 were assigned using IMGT germline references. Reads were removed for weak V/J assignments (E-value above 1e-6), missing CDR3, stop codons, out-of-frame junctions, or ambiguous translated residues. V3J clonotypes were defined by identical inferred V gene, J gene, and CDR3 amino acid sequence. To compute the percentage overlap between repertoires, the number of shared unique clonotypes was divided by the size of the smaller repertoire. Three approaches were used to assess repertoire richness: RTK rarefaction, the Chao1 estimator, and Recon v2.1 estimates of unobserved clonotypes. Generation probabilities were computed with OLGA for all TCRbeta clonotypes obtained by the gDNA method from several donors. The source is immuneACCESS, and TCRdb retained only in-frame sequences with V and J called. Part of the clones is not carried over; for the studies checked, unresolved V genes explain less than half of this, and the remainder is unexplained. V and J calls and clone size follow that table, whereas D and trimming were derived from the DNA. The sample table holds 2 million to 2.5 million clones, of which almost 96% were seen once. The ten largest make up more than 0.1% of the sample.

The investigation overall reported the following: Naive subsets generally had larger estimated clonotype richness than memory subsets did. Because the study included a small number of donors, the genetic and exposure-history diversity represented was limited. Clonotypes shared by all four sorted-subset donors showed higher generation probabilities than non-shared clonotypes. Sampling was restricted to blood, and TCR repertoires in tissue are likely to differ from TCR repertoires in blood. Based on pairwise subsampling, the degree of clonotype sharing among donors was expected to be affected by sequencing depth. Approximately 5% of naive CD4, 3.5% of naive CD8, 2.3% of memory CD4, and 0.35% to 0.4% of memory CD8 clonotypes were shared across several donors. Incomplete sequencing was indicated by rarefaction of sorted-subset datasets, despite the large sequencing depth.

The germline ends are 13 bases apart after V is trimmed by 4 bases and J by 9 bases. The germline V gene provides CDR1 ENHRY and CDR2 SYGVKD. The CDR3 measures 13 amino acids from cysteine to phenylalanine. Only the CDR3 portion is preserved as DNA: 39 bases, with reading frame beginning at the first base. Donors were healthy HIV-negative adults with no recently reported acute infections or vaccinations. Only Caucasian adults living in Nashville, Tennessee, USA were represented among the donors. CD4+ T cells were enriched through magnetic negative selection, after which naive cells were positively selected on CD45RA and the remaining negative fraction served as the memory subset. Blood was collected by leukapheresis, and PBMCs were isolated by Ficoll-Histopaque density gradient centrifugation and then cryopreserved in liquid nitrogen vapor phase. Analytical flow cytometry was used to check the purity and quantity of every magnetically sorted T cell population. Each sorted fraction had its genomic DNA isolated and then quantified by UV absorbance on a Nanodrop 2000c.

The sequencing sample was made of naive CD4+ T cells sorted from blood. This specimen's cell subset or site label, interpreted: CD45RA+ positively selected. The rearrangement joined TRBV10-3 to TRBJ1-3, and possibly TRBD1, on 6 matching bases. The clonotype originates from a man between 18 and 35 years old in good health. The nucleotides are TGTGCCATCAGTGGGGGGACACCCGGCACCATATATTTT. It translates as CAISGGTPGTIYF.